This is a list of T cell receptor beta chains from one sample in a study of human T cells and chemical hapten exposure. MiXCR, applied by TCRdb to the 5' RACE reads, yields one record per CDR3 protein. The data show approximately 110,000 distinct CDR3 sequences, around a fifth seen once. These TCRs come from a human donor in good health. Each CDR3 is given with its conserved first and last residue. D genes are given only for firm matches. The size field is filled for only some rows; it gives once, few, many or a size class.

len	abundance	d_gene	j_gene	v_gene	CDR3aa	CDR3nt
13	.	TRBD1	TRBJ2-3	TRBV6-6	CASQGANTDTQYF	TGTGCCAGTCAGGGGGCGAACACAGATACGCAGTATTTT
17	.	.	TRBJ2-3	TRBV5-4	CASSLKLVQTSTDTQYF	TGTGCCAGCAGCTTGAAGTTAGTACAGACTAGCACAGATACGCAGTATTTT
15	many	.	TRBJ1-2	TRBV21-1	CASSKARRSNYGYTF	TGTGCCAGCAGCAAAGCGAGGCGGTCTAACTATGGCTACACCTTC
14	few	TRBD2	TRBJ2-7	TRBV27	CASSARRRGNEQYF	TGTGCCAGCAGTGCCCGAAGGCGGGGGAACGAGCAGTACTTC
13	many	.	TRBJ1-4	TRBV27	CASRGSGSEKLFF	TGTGCCAGCCGCGGTTCCGGGTCGGAAAAACTGTTTTTT
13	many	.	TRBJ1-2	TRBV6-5	CASSYSPRYGYTF	TGTGCCAGCAGTTACTCGCCCCGCTATGGCTACACCTTC
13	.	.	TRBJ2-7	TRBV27	CASSFQGSYEQYF	TGTGCCAGCAGTTTTCAGGGATCCTACGAGCAGTACTTC
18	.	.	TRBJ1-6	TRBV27	CASSPGVGLRTYNSPLHF	TGTGCCAGCAGTCCAGGCGTAGGGCTTAGGACCTATAATTCACCCCTCCACTTT
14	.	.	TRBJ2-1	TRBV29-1	CSVGPRLGDNEQFF	TGCAGCGTTGGGCCCAGGTTAGGGGACAATGAGCAGTTCTTC
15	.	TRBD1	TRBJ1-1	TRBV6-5	CASSYLQGRRTEAFF	TGTGCCAGCAGTTACTTACAGGGGCGGAGGACTGAAGCTTTCTTT
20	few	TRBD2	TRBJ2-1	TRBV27	CAEYAVLGLAGGPYYNEQFF	TGTGCCGAGTACGCCGTTCTAGGACTAGCGGGAGGGCCTTATTACAATGAGCAGTTCTTC
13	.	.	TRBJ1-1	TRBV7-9	CASSFLLNTEAFF	TGTGCCAGCAGCTTCCTCTTGAACACTGAAGCTTTCTTT
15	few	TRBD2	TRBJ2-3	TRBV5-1	CASSRTSGSTDTQYF	TGCGCCAGCAGCCGGACTAGCGGAAGCACAGATACGCAGTATTTT
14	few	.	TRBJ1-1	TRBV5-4	CASSLEGRRTEAFF	TGTGCCAGCAGCTTGGAGGGGAGAAGGACTGAAGCTTTCTTT
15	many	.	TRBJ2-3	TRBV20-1	CSAFVSAQRTDTQYF	TGCAGTGCCTTCGTGAGCGCCCAACGCACAGATACGCAGTATTTT
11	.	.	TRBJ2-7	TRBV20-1	CSARKTYEQYF	TGCAGTGCTAGAAAGACGTACGAGCAGTACTTC